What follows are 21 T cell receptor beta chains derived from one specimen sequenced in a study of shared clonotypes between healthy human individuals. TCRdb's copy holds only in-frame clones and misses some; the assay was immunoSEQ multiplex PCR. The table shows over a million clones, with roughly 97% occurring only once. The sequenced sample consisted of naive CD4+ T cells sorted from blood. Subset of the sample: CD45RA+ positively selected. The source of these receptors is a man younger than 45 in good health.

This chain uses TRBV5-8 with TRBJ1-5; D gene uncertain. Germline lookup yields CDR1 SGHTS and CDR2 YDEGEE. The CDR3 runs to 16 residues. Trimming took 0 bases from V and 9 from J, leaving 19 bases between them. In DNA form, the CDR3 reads TGTGCCAGCAGCTTGGAGGGCAGTGGGGAGGTTCGGCCCCAGCATTTT. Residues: CASSLEGSGEVRPQHF. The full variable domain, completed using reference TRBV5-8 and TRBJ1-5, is EAGVTQSPTHLIKTRGQQATLRCSPISGHTSVYWYQQALGLGLQFLLWYDEGEERNRGNFPPRFSGRQFPNYSSELNVNALELEDSALYLCASSLEGSGEVRPQHFGDGTRLSIL.

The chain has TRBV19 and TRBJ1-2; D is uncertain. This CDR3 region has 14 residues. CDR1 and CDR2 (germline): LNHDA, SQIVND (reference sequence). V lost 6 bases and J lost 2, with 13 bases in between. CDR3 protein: CASRVGSQNYGYTF. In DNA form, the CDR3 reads TGTGCCAGTAGAGTGGGTTCCCAAAACTATGGCTACACCTTC. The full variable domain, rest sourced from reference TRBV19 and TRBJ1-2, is DGGITQSPKYLFRKEGQNVTLSCEQNLNHDAMYWYRQDPGQGLRLIYYSQIVNDFQKGDIAEGYSVSREKKESFPLTVTSAQKNPTAFYLCASRVGSQNYGYTFGSGTRLTVV.

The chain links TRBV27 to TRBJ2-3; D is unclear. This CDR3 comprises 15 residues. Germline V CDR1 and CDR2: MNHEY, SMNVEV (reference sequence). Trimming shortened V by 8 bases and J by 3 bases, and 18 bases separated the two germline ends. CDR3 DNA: TGTGCCAGCGCAACCCAGGCGAAACAAACAGATACGCAGTATTTT. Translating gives CASATQAKQTDTQYF.

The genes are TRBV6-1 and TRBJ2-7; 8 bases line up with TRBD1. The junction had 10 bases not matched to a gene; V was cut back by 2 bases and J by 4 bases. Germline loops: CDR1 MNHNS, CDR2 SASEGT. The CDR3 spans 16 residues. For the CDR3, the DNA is TGTGCCAGCAGTGAACAGTGGGACAGGAGAAAATACGAGCAGTACTTC. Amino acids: CASSEQWDRRKYEQYF.

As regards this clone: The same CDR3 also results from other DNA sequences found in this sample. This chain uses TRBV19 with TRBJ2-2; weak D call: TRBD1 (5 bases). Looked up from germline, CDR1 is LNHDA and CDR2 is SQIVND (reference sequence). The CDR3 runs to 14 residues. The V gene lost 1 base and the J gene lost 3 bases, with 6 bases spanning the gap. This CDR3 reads CASSIAGYTGELFF. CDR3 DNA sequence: TGTGCCAGTAGTATAGCAGGGTACACCGGGGAGCTGTTTTTT.

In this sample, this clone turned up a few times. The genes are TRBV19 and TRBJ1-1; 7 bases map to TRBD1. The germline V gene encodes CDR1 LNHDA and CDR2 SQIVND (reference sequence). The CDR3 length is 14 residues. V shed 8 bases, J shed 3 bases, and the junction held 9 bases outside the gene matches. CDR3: CASRTLQGYTEAFF. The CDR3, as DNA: TGTGCCAGTCGAACCCTACAGGGGTACACTGAAGCTTTCTTT.

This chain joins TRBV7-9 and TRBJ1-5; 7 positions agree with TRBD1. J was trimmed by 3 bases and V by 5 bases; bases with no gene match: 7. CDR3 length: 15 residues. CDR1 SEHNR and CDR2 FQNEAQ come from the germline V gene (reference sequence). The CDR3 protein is CASSRGTAVNQPQHF. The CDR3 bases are TGTGCCAGCAGCAGAGGGACAGCAGTCAATCAGCCCCAGCATTTT.

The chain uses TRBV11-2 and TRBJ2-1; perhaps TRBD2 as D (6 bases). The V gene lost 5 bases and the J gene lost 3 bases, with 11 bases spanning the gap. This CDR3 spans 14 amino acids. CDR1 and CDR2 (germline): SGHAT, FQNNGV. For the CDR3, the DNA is TGTGCCAGCAGCCTACGGACTAACTACAATGAGCAGTTCTTC. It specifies CASSLRTNYNEQFF.

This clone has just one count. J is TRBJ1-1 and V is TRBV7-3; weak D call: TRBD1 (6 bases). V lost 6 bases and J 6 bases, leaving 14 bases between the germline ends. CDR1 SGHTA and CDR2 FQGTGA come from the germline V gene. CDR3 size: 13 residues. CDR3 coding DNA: TGTGCCAGCAGGTCGGGACACTTAGCTGAAGCTTTCTTT. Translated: CASRSGHLAEAFF.

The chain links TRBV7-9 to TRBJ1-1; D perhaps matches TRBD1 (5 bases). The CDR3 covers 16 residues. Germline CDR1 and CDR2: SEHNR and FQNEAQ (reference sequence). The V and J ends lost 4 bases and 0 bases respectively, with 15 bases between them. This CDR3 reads CASSSTNRYLNTEAFF. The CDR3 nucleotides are TGTGCCAGCAGCTCCACGAACAGGTACTTGAACACTGAAGCTTTCTTT.

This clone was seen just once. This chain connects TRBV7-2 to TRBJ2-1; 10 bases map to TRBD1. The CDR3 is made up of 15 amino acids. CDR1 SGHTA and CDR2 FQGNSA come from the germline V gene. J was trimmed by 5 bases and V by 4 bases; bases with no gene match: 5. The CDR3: CASSYRQGANNEQFF. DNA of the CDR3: TGTGCCAGCAGCTACCGACAGGGGGCTAACAATGAGCAGTTCTTC.

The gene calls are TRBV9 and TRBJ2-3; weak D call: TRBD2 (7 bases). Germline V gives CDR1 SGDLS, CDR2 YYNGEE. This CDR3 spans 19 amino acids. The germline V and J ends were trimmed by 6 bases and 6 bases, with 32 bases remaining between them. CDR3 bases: TGTGCCAGCAACCTTAGAGGTAGCGGGCATAGGGGGAAAATTGATACGCAGTATTTT. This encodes CASNLRGSGHRGKIDTQYF.

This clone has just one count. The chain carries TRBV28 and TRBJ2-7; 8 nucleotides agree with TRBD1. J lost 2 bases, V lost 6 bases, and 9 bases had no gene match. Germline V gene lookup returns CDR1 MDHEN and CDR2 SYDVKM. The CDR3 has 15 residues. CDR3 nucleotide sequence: TGTGCCAGCAGGCTACCGGGACAGGAAGCCTACGAGCAGTACTTC. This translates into CASRLPGQEAYEQYF.

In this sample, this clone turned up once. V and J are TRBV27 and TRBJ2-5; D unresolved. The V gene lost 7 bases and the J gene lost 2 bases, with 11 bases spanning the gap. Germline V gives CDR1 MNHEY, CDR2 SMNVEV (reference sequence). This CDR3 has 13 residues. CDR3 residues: CASKGNPQETQYF. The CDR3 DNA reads TGTGCCAGCAAAGGAAACCCTCAAGAGACCCAGTACTTC.

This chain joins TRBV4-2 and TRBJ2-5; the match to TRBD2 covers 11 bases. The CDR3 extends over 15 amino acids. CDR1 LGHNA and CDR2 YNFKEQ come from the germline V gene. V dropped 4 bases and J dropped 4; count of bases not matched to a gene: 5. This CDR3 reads CASSRDSGRGETQYF. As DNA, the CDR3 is TGTGCCAGCAGCCGAGATAGCGGGAGGGGAGAGACCCAGTACTTC.

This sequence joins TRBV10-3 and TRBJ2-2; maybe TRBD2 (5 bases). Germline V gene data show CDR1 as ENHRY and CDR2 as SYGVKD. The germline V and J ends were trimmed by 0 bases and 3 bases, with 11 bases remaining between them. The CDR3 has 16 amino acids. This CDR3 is CAISESKDFYTGELFF. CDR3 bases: TGTGCCATCAGTGAGTCGAAGGACTTCTACACCGGGGAGCTGTTTTTT.

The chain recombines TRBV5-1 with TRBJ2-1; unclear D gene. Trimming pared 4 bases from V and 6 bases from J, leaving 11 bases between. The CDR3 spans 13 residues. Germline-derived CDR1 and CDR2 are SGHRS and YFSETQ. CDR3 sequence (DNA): TGCGCCAGCAGCAGGAACCTGGCCAATGAGCAGTTCTTC. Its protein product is CASSRNLANEQFF. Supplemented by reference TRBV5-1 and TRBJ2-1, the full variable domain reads KAGVTQTPRYLIKTRGQQVTLSCSPISGHRSVSWYQQTPGQGLQFLFEYFSETQRNKGNFPGRFSGRQFSNSRSEMNVSTLELGDSALYLCASSRNLANEQFFGPGTRLTVL.

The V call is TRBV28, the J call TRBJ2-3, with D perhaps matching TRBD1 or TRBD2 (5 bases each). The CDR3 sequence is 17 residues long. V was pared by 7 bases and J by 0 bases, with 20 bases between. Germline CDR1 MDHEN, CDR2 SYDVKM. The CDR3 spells CASTRPRGGASTDTQYF. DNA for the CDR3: TGTGCCAGCACTCGTCCGAGGGGCGGAGCTAGCACAGATACGCAGTATTTT.

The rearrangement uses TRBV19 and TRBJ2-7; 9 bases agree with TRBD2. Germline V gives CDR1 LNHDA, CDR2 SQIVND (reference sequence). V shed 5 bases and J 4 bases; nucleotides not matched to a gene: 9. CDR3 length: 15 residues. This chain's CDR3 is CASSLVAGELYEQYF. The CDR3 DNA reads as TGTGCCAGTAGTTTGGTAGCGGGAGAGTTATACGAGCAGTACTTC.

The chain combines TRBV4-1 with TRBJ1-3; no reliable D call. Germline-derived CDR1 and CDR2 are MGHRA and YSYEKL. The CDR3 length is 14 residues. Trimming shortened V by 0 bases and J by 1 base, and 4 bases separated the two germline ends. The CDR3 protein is CASSQEDSGNTIYF. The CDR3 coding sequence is TGCGCCAGCAGCCAAGAAGATTCTGGAAACACCATATATTTT.

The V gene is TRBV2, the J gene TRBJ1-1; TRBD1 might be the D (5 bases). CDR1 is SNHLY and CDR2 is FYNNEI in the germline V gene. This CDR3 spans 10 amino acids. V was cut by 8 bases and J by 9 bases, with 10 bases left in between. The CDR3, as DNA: TGTGCCAGCCGATCGGGGCAAGCTTTCTTT. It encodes CASRSGQAFF. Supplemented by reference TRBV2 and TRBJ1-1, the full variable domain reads EPEVTQTPSHQVTQMGQEVILRCVPISNHLYFYWYRQILGQKVEFLVSFYNNEISEKSEIFDDQFSVERPDGSNFTLKIRSTKLEDSAMYFCASRSGQAFFGQGTRLTVV.